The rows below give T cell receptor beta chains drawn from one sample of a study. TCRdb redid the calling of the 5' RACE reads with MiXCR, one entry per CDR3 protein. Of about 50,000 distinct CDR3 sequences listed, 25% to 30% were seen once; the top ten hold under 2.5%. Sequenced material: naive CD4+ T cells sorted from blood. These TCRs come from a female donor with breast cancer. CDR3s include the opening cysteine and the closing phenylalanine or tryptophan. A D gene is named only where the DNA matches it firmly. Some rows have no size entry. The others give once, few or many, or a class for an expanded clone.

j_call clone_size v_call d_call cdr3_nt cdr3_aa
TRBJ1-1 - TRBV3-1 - TGTGCCAGCAGCCACCCCCTCGGAGGGACTGAAGCCTTCTTT CASSHPLGGTEAFF
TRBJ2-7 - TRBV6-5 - TGTGCCAGCAGTTTGGGTGGAAGCTCCTACGAGCAGTACTTC CASSLGGSSYEQYF
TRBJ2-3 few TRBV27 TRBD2 TGTGCCAGCAGTTTATACCCTACTAGCGTGGGAGATACGCAGTATTTT CASSLYPTSVGDTQYF
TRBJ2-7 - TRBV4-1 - TGCGCCAGCAGCCCTCGGTCCTCCTACGAGCAGTACTTC CASSPRSSYEQYF
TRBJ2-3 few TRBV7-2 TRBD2 TGTGCCAGCAGCACCCAAGCGGGGGGAACAGATACGCAGTATTTT CASSTQAGGTDTQYF
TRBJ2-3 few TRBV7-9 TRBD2 TGTGCCAGCAGCATTACGAAGACTAGCCCCTCCACAGATACGCAGTATTTT CASSITKTSPSTDTQYF
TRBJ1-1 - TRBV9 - TGTGCCAGCAGTCCCCAGGGTCGGGCTGAAGCTTTCTTT CASSPQGRAEAFF
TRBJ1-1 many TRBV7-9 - TGTGCCAGCTCGTGGGACAACACTGAAGCTTTCTTT CASSWDNTEAFF
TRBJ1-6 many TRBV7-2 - TGTGCCAGCAGCTTAGCGATGTCACCCCTCCACTTT CASSLAMSPLHF
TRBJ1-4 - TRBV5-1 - TGCGCCAGCAGCTTCTCTGGACTTAATGAAAAACCGTTTTTT CASSFSGLNEKPFF
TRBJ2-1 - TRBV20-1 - TGCAGTGCCACCCCGAACCCTGGACCACATGAGCAGTTCTTC CSATPNPGPHEQFF
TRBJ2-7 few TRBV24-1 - TGTGCCACCAGCAACGGGTACGAGCAGTACTTC CATSNGYEQYF
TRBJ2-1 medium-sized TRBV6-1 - TGTGCCAGCACCGAACGGAAGAACAATGAGCAGTTCTTC CASTERKNNEQFF
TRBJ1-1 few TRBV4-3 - TGCGCCAGCAGCCAAGCCACGTCAGGGATGGCTTTCTTT CASSQATSGMAFF
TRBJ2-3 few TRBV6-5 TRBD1 TGTGCCAGCAGTTACATCGGACAGGGATTATCTGATACGCAGTATTTT CASSYIGQGLSDTQYF
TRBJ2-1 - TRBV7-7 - TGTGCTAGCAGCTTAGATCAGGGACAGCAGTTCTTC CASSLDQGQQFF
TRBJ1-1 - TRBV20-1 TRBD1 TGCAGTGCGCGAACCGGGACAGGGGAAACAAACACTGAAGCTTTCTTT CSARTGTGETNTEAFF
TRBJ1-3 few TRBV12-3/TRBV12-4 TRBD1 TGTGCCAGCAGTTTAGTGGGACAGACGAAGAGAAACACCATATATTTT CASSLVGQTKRNTIYF
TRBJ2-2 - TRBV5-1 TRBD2 TGCGCCAGCAGGGGGACTAGCGGGAGTAGTAGCACCGGGGAGCTGTTTTTT CASRGTSGSSSTGELFF
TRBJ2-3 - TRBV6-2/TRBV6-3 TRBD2 TGTGCCAGCAGTTACGGACTAGCGGGAACAGAGGGAGATACGCAGTATTTT CASSYGLAGTEGDTQYF
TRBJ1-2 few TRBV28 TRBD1 TGTGCCAGCAGTTTCTACTCTCAGGGGGGCTATGGCTACACCTTC CASSFYSQGGYGYTF
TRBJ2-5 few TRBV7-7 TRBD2 TGTGCTAGCAGCTTAGACCCGACTAGCGGACCCCAAGAGACCCAGTACTTC CASSLDPTSGPQETQYF
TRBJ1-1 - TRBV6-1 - TGTGCCAGCAGTGGGGGCACTAAGGTGACTGAAGCTTTCTTT CASSGGTKVTEAFF
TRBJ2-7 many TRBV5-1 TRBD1 TGCGCCAGCAGGGCCGGGACAGAAAATCCCTACGAGCAGTACTTC CASRAGTENPYEQYF
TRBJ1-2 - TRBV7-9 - TGTGCCAGCAGCTTAGACGACAGCTATGGCTACACCTTC CASSLDDSYGYTF